The clone carrying this TCR beta chain was counted between two and nine times. Its matching antigen is unknown. Between the trimmed V and J ends, which lost 8 bases and 1 base, there was a span of 5 bases. The CDR3 has 11 amino acids. CDR1 and CDR2 from the germline V gene are SGHAT and FQNNGV. This entry belongs to a study of shared clonotypes between healthy human individuals. In the study overall: Two women and a few men aged 18 to 49 made up the donors. Findings and caveats of the study: In several donors, approximately 5% of naive CD4 clonotypes appeared in common. Some clonotypes were shared by all four sorted-subset donors, while others were not shared. The non-shared ones had lower generation probabilities than the shared ones.

Template for every sorted-subset replicate PCR totaled 150 to 250 ng DNA, approximately 30,000 T cell genomes. Using immunoSEQ multiplex PCR, the repertoire was profiled, and TCRdb retains in-frame clones only, with some absent. The sample contains over a million clones, around 76% of which appear only once. This sequence joins TRBV11-2 and TRBJ1-1, with D unresolved. The source material was memory CD4+ T cells sorted from blood. Noted subset: CD45RA-negative fraction. This sequence was found in a man younger than 35 in good health. In DNA form, the CDR3 reads TGTGCCAGCGGAGCGAACACTGAAGCTTTCTTT. This sequence encodes CASGANTEAFF.